Shown below are 7 T cell receptor beta chains from a single sample sequenced in a study of blood T cell repertoires in COVID-19. The data were produced by immunoSEQ multiplex PCR, yet TCRdb's version contains in-frame clones alone and is incomplete. This table holds roughly 280,000 clones, about nine tenths found once. The sample comprised PBMCs or T cells enriched from blood (not recorded which). The receptors derive from a woman aged 50 to 60 who had recovered from COVID-19.

The genes are TRBV30 and TRBJ2-1; TRBD2 agrees at 8 bases. Trimming removed 2 bases from V and 4 bases from J; junction bases left unmatched: 4. The CDR3 runs 14 residues. The germline V gene encodes CDR1 GTSNPN and CDR2 SVGIG (reference sequence). Here the CDR3 DNA reads TGTGCCTGGAGTAAGACTAGCGTATACAATGAGCAGTTCTTC. As protein: CAWSKTSVYNEQFF.

The chain uses TRBV7-6 and TRBJ2-7, with a tentative D call TRBD1 (7 bases). CDR3 size: 17 residues. Trimming pared 1 base from V and 1 base from J, leaving 17 bases between. The V gene's germline CDR1 is SGHVS and CDR2 FNYEAQ. CDR3 in DNA: TGTGCCAGCAGCTTAGATCCGGCAGGGGGGAGATCCTACGAGCAGTACTTC. This gives the protein CASSLDPAGGRSYEQYF.

The rearrangement uses TRBV7-9 and TRBJ1-6; TRBD1 matches at 7 bases. This CDR3 comprises 15 residues. J gave up 7 bases and V 4 bases, and 7 bases lay outside the gene matches. Germline loops: CDR1 SEHNR, CDR2 FQNEAQ (reference sequence). CDR3 protein: CASSSPGQMNSPLHF. CDR3 DNA: TGTGCCAGCAGCTCACCGGGACAGATGAATTCACCCCTCCACTTT.

This chain connects TRBV21-1 to TRBJ2-3; TRBD2, the table's D call, was not compared with the DNA. TRBV21-1 represents a pseudogene. The CDR3 totals 16 residues. CDR3 DNA: TGTGCCAGCAGCGCCCGACTAGTTGGTGGTTCAGATACGCAGTATTTT. Its protein is CASSARLVGGSDTQYF.

This rearrangement joins TRBV28 to TRBJ2-2, with 9 bases identical to TRBD2. V was pared by 5 bases and J by 4 bases, with 5 bases of the junction left unmatched. Per germline, CDR1 MDHEN and CDR2 SYDVKM. This CDR3 contains 15 residues. CDR3 nucleotides: TGTGCCAGCAGTCGGCTAGCGGGACTCACCGGGGAGCTGTTTTTT. Its protein is CASSRLAGLTGELFF.

This sequence joins TRBV5-4 and TRBJ1-1; maybe TRBD1 (6 bases). This CDR3 has 15 amino acids. Germline V gene lookup returns CDR1 SGHNT and CDR2 YYREEE (reference sequence). Between the trimmed V and J ends, which lost 6 bases and 4 bases, there was a span of 19 bases. The CDR3 loop reads CASTGTLMDSTEAFF. The CDR3 nucleotides read TGTGCCAGCACCGGGACCTTGATGGACAGCACTGAAGCTTTCTTT.

The chain is built from TRBV7-2 and TRBJ1-4; D may be TRBD1 (6 bases). V gave up 3 bases and J gave up 2 bases, with 16 bases separating them. From germline, CDR1 is SGHTA and CDR2 FQGNSA. The CDR3 covers 17 residues. This chain's CDR3 is CASSFFNRVGTNEKLFF. The CDR3 nucleotides are TGTGCCAGCAGCTTTTTTAACAGGGTGGGGACTAATGAAAAACTGTTTTTT.